These 29 T cell receptor beta chains originate from one sample sequenced in a study of naive and memory T cell subsets. Ligated cDNA underwent four rounds of PCR with nested alpha and beta constant region primers and SP2. TCRdb passed the UMI-ligation and nested PCR reads through MiXCR, listing each CDR3 protein once. The sample lists more than 30,000 distinct CDR3 sequences, 11% occurring once. Documented treatment: skin biopsy from PPD injection site in Mantoux-positive individual. The library had UMIs added by 3' ligation of an oligonucleotide to TCR cDNA. This specimen consisted of skin, obtained from a tuberculin skin test site. These receptors were obtained from an adult in good health.

In its sample, this clonotype was seen many times. V usage is TRBV29-1 and J usage is TRBJ2-1; 7 bases are a match to TRBD2. Germline V gene sequence: CDR1 SQVTM, CDR2 ANQGSEA. This CDR3 is built from 12 residues. The V gene end was trimmed by 2 bases and the J gene end by 10 bases; junction bases not matched to a gene: 5. The CDR3 bases are TGCAGCGTTGAATTCGGAGCGGGGGAGCAGTTCTTC. It is translated as CSVEFGAGEQFF.

V gene TRBV7-3 combines with J gene TRBJ2-2, with 12 bases aligning to TRBD2. This CDR3 has 15 residues. Germline CDR1 reads SGHTA; CDR2 reads FQGTGA. J was trimmed by 6 bases and V by 3 bases; bases with no gene match: 2. The CDR3 nucleotides are TGTGCCAGCAGCTTGGGGACTAGCGGGTCCGGGGAGCTGTTTTTT. This encodes CASSLGTSGSGELFF. The complete variable domain, with remaining parts taken from reference TRBV7-3 and TRBJ2-2, reads GAGVSQTPSNKVTEKGKYVELRCDPISGHTALYWYRQSLGQGPEFLIYFQGTGAADDSGLPNDRFFAVRPEGSVSTLKIQRTERGDSAVYLCASSLGTSGSGELFFGEGSRLTVL.

Comments on this clonotype: A much larger clonotype is one base distant, so this may be a read error. The CDR3 nucleotides are TGTGCCAGCAGCCCGCGACTAGCGGGAGTGTGGGGTAATGAGCAGTTCTTC. Protein: CASSPRLAGVWGNEQFF. The rearrangement links TRBV11-2 to TRBJ2-1, with 12 bases identical to TRBD2. The CDR3 consists of 17 residues. From germline, CDR1 is SGHAT and CDR2 FQNNGV. V shed 5 bases and J 7 bases; nucleotides not matched to a gene: 12.

The V gene is TRBV5-1, the J gene TRBJ1-4; TRBD1 aligns across 7 bases. The germline V gene has CDR1 SGHRS and CDR2 YFSETQ. The CDR3 length is 16 residues. V gave up 4 bases and J gave up 0 bases; unmatched junction bases: 6. The chain's CDR3 is CASSRQGNPTNEKLFF. CDR3 nucleotide sequence: TGCGCCAGCAGCCGACAGGGCAATCCAACTAATGAAAAACTGTTTTTT. Variable domain in full (rest from reference TRBV5-1 and TRBJ1-4): KAGVTQTPRYLIKTRGQQVTLSCSPISGHRSVSWYQQTPGQGLQFLFEYFSETQRNKGNFPGRFSGRQFSNSRSEMNVSTLELGDSALYLCASSRQGNPTNEKLFFGSGTQLSVL.

This clonotype is judged medium-sized. The J gene is TRBJ2-1, the V gene TRBV13; 11 bases agree with TRBD2. There are 16 residues in the CDR3. Trimming at V came to 4 bases and at J to 8 bases, leaving 10 bases not matched to a gene. Per germline, CDR1 PRHDT and CDR2 FYEKMQ (reference sequence). The CDR3 bases are TGTGCCAGCAGCTCGGTAGCGGGAGGGGGCTGGGATGAGCAGTTCTTC. This sequence encodes CASSSVAGGGWDEQFF.

There are many counts of this clonotype. The chain carries TRBV11-2 and TRBJ1-1; TRBD1 agrees at 8 bases. There are 14 residues in the CDR3. Trimming cost V 5 bases and J 5 bases; bases outside gene matches: 7. Germline loops: CDR1 SGHAT, CDR2 FQNNGV. DNA of the CDR3: TGTGCCAGCAGCCCAGGACAGGGAAGGACTGAAGCTTTCTTT. It encodes CASSPGQGRTEAFF.

The table lists this clonotype with many counts. This chain uses TRBV6-5 with TRBJ1-1, with 8 bases lining up with TRBD1. Trimming cost V 7 bases and J 4 bases; bases outside gene matches: 8. This CDR3 is 14 amino acids long. Germline assignment: CDR1 MNHEY and CDR2 SVGAGI. CDR3 nucleotides: TGTGCCAGCAACCGACAGGGGAGGAGCACTGAAGCTTTCTTT. Translating it yields CASNRQGRSTEAFF.

This sequence joins TRBV20-1 and TRBJ2-5, with a possible D match to TRBD1 (6 bases). V lost 0 bases and J lost 5, with 16 bases in between. The germline V gene has CDR1 DFQATT and CDR2 SNEGSKA (reference sequence). The CDR3 runs 15 residues. CDR3 protein: CSARDSDSPAETQYF. The CDR3 DNA sequence: TGCAGTGCTAGAGATTCGGACAGCCCGGCGGAGACCCAGTACTTC.

The chain links TRBV6-5 to TRBJ1-1; D remains unclear. V was trimmed by 4 bases and J by 5 bases, leaving 11 bases between them. This CDR3 is 13 amino acids long. CDR1 is MNHEY and CDR2 is SVGAGI in the germline V gene. CDR3 nucleotide sequence: TGTGCCAGCAGTTCCGACCGGAAAACTGAAGCTTTCTTT. It translates to CASSSDRKTEAFF.

This chain joins TRBV5-1 and TRBJ2-3; D may be TRBD2 (5 bases). The CDR3 contains 14 residues. Germline V gene data show CDR1 as SGHRS and CDR2 as YFSETQ. V lost 0 bases and J lost 5, with 10 bases in between. The CDR3 protein is CASSLEDGGDTQYF. The CDR3 DNA is TGCGCCAGCAGCTTGGAGGACGGAGGAGATACGCAGTATTTT.

This rearrangement joins TRBV6-6 to TRBJ1-5, with TRBD1 as a possible D gene (5 bases). Germline CDR1 MNHNY, CDR2 SVGAGI (reference sequence). The CDR3 loop spans 14 amino acids. The ends were cut back, 2 bases at V and 1 base at J, with 6 bases in the middle. The DNA for the CDR3 is TGTGCCAGCAGTTACGGGGGGAGCAATCAGCCCCAGCATTTT. Its translation is CASSYGGSNQPQHF.

The chain's CDR3 is CATASGRASETQYF. CDR3 in DNA: TGTGCCACCGCAAGCGGGAGGGCCTCCGAGACCCAGTACTTC. The rearrangement uses TRBV15 and TRBJ2-5, with 10 bases aligning to TRBD2. The CDR3 totals 14 residues. CDR1 LNHNV and CDR2 YYDKDF come from the germline V gene (reference sequence). Unmatched junction bases numbered 8, after V lost 8 bases and J lost 5 bases.

This clonotype was recorded many times. The gene calls are TRBV7-9 and TRBJ2-7; possible D gene TRBD1, 5 bases. CDR1 and CDR2 (germline): SEHNR, FQNEAQ (reference sequence). Trimming removed 5 bases at V and 3 bases at J, with 8 bases between. The CDR3 runs 12 residues. CDR3 sequence: CASSQGYYEQYF. CDR3 nucleotides: TGTGCCAGCAGCCAGGGCTACTACGAGCAGTACTTC.

This clonotype occurred many times. This chain connects TRBV12-3 or TRBV12-4 to TRBJ1-2, with a possible D match to TRBD1 (5 bases). Trimming removed 3 bases from V and 8 bases from J, with 10 bases in between. The CDR3 spans 12 residues. The CDR3 sequence: CASSFMGDGYTF. The DNA for the CDR3 is TGTGCCAGCAGTTTCATGGGGGACGGCTACACCTTC.

The J gene is TRBJ2-7, the V gene TRBV29-1, with D possibly matching TRBD2 (6 bases). This CDR3 spans 16 amino acids. Germline CDR1 SQVTM, CDR2 ANQGSEA. Deletions cut 6 bases from V and 0 bases from J, with 21 bases between. DNA of the CDR3: TGCAGCGTAAGGGACCGGGGGAGCGGTAGCTCCTACGAGCAGTACTTC. Protein sequence: CSVRDRGSGSSYEQYF.

V and J are TRBV4-1 and TRBJ1-6; D is uncertain. This CDR3 has 15 residues. V was clipped by 3 bases and J by 4 bases, with 10 bases between them. CDR1 MGHRA and CDR2 YSYEKL come from the germline V gene. CDR3 bases: TGCGCCAGCAGCCAGAGAGGACGGTATAATTCACCCCTCCACTTT. Its translation: CASSQRGRYNSPLHF.

This clonotype has more than one count but fewer than ten. In DNA form, the CDR3 reads TGTGCCAGCAGCTTGGAGCAGGGGGCTATGAACACTGAAGCTTTCTTT. This translates into CASSLEQGAMNTEAFF. The rearrangement joins TRBV7-9 to TRBJ1-1; 8 positions match TRBD1. Germline CDR1 and CDR2: SEHNR and FQNEAQ (reference sequence). Trimming removed 3 bases from V and 0 bases from J; junction bases left unmatched: 6. CDR3 length: 16 amino acids.

This chain uses TRBV5-1 with TRBJ2-4; D call uncertain. Germline V gene sequence: CDR1 SGHRS, CDR2 YFSETQ. Trimming left V 0 bases short and J 5 bases short, with 12 bases between. The CDR3 has 15 amino acids. The CDR3 nucleotides read TGCGCCAGCAGCTTGGTTCCCGGGTTCGAAAACATTCAGTACTTC. Protein sequence: CASSLVPGFENIQYF. The whole variable domain, filled in from reference TRBV5-1 and TRBJ2-4, reads KAGVTQTPRYLIKTRGQQVTLSCSPISGHRSVSWYQQTPGQGLQFLFEYFSETQRNKGNFPGRFSGRQFSNSRSEMNVSTLELGDSALYLCASSLVPGFENIQYFGAGTRLSVL.

This clonotype came up many times. This chain joins TRBV24-1 and TRBJ2-5; D is perhaps TRBD2 (5 bases). Germline CDR1 reads KGHDR; CDR2 reads SFDVKD. This CDR3 comprises 16 residues. The germline V and J ends were trimmed by 3 bases and 7 bases, with 20 bases remaining between them. As DNA, the CDR3 is TGTGCCACCAGTGATGAATCAAGGACCGGGATACCGACCCAGTACTTC. This encodes CATSDESRTGIPTQYF.

This clonotype was detected many times. The chain carries TRBV6-1 and TRBJ2-5; D uncertain. CDR3 length equals 14 residues. In germline, CDR1 is MNHNS, CDR2 SASEGT. The ends were cut back, 1 base at V and 2 bases at J, with 8 bases in the middle. The CDR3 DNA is TGTGCCAGCAGTGAAGTTTACGGACAAGAGACCCAGTACTTC. The encoded protein is CASSEVYGQETQYF.

This clonotype was recorded a few times. The chain combines TRBV14 with TRBJ2-3, with D perhaps TRBD1 (5 bases). This CDR3 has 14 residues. With 4 bases removed from V and 4 bases from J, the gap between germline ends came to 12 bases. Looked up from germline, CDR1 is SGHDN and CDR2 is FVKESK. CDR3 amino acids: CASSRQGPPDTQYF. Here the CDR3 DNA reads TGTGCCAGCAGCCGCCAGGGCCCCCCAGATACGCAGTATTTT.

In this sample, this clonotype turned up a few times. The V call is TRBV6-4, the J call TRBJ1-5; weak D call: TRBD1 (5 bases). The CDR3 is 16 residues long. Looked up from germline, CDR1 is MRHNA and CDR2 is SNTAGT. The ends were cut back, 3 bases at V and 0 bases at J, with 12 bases in the middle. The CDR3 bases are TGTGCCAGCAGTGAATCGGACACATTTAGCAATCAGCCCCAGCATTTT. As protein: CASSESDTFSNQPQHF.

This rearrangement joins TRBV7-9 to TRBJ2-3; D is unclear. V shed 5 bases and J shed 4 bases, with 4 bases lying between them. The CDR3 has 11 amino acids. The germline V gene has CDR1 SEHNR and CDR2 FQNEAQ (reference sequence). The CDR3 coding sequence is TGTGCCAGCAGCCGTTCAGATACGCAGTATTTT. Residues: CASSRSDTQYF. The entire variable domain, with the rest obtained from reference TRBV7-9 and TRBJ2-3, is as follows: DTGVSQNPRHKITKRGQNVTFRCDPISEHNRLYWYRQTLGQGPEFLTYFQNEAQLEKSRLLSDRFSAERPKGSFSTLEIQRTEQGDSAMYLCASSRSDTQYFGPGTRLTVL.

At least ten counts were recorded for this clonotype. The gene calls are TRBV20-1 and TRBJ1-2, with D maybe TRBD1 (5 bases). V lost 3 bases and J lost 0, with 17 bases in between. From germline, CDR1 is DFQATT and CDR2 SNEGSKA (reference sequence). The CDR3 loop spans 16 amino acids. CDR3 amino acids: CSARLRGEQTNYGYTF. Here the CDR3 DNA reads TGCAGTGCTAGGCTCCGGGGGGAGCAAACTAACTATGGCTACACCTTC.

This clonotype was seen many times. V gene TRBV9 combines with J gene TRBJ1-6, with D perhaps matching TRBD1 (5 bases). This CDR3 has 16 amino acids. V gave up 4 bases and J gave up 7 bases, with 18 bases separating them. Per the germline V gene, CDR1 is SGDLS and CDR2 is YYNGEE. This CDR3 is CASSLAGGAGNSPLHF. The CDR3, as DNA: TGTGCCAGCAGCCTGGCGGGAGGGGCGGGAAATTCACCCCTCCACTTT.

The chain couples TRBV5-4 to TRBJ2-7; TRBD1 agrees at 7 bases. Trimming took 0 bases from V and 4 from J; bases not matched to a gene: 7. CDR3 length: 15 amino acids. In germline, CDR1 is SGHNT, CDR2 YYREEE (reference sequence). CDR3 coding DNA: TGTGCCAGCAGCTTGGCGAGGGGGCGGATTTACGAGCAGTACTTC. This encodes CASSLARGRIYEQYF.

For the CDR3, the DNA is TGTGCCAGCAGCCAAGCACAGGAAAACCACAATCAGCCCCAGCATTTT. Protein: CASSQAQENHNQPQHF. This chain links TRBV4-2 with TRBJ1-5; D may be TRBD1 (5 bases). In germline, CDR1 is LGHNA, CDR2 YNFKEQ. V lost 1 base, J lost 3 bases, and 13 bases lay in between. The CDR3 contains 16 residues.

This clonotype occurred many times. V gene TRBV4-1 combines with J gene TRBJ2-7; 11 bases fit TRBD1. The CDR3 has 15 amino acids. Looked up from germline, CDR1 is MGHRA and CDR2 is YSYEKL. J was trimmed by 2 bases and V by 4 bases; bases with no gene match: 4. The CDR3 here is CASSLEGQGAYEQYF. The CDR3 DNA is TGCGCCAGCAGCCTTGAGGGACAGGGGGCCTACGAGCAGTACTTC.

This clonotype appeared once. The chain carries TRBV28 and TRBJ2-1; 7 positions agree with TRBD1. Trimming cost V 6 bases and J 5 bases; bases outside gene matches: 22. Germline assignment: CDR1 MDHEN and CDR2 SYDVKM. The CDR3 runs 19 residues. The CDR3 coding sequence is TGTGCCAGCAGGTACAGGGGCCCCGTGTGGAGTGCTAGGAACAATGAGCAGTTCTTC. It encodes CASRYRGPVWSARNNEQFF. Complete variable domain (other parts from reference TRBV28 and TRBJ2-1): DVKVTQSSRYLVKRTGEKVFLECVQDMDHENMFWYRQDPGLGLRLIYFSYDVKMKEKGDIPEGYSVSREKKERFSLILESASTNQTSMYLCASRYRGPVWSARNNEQFFGPGTRLTVL.